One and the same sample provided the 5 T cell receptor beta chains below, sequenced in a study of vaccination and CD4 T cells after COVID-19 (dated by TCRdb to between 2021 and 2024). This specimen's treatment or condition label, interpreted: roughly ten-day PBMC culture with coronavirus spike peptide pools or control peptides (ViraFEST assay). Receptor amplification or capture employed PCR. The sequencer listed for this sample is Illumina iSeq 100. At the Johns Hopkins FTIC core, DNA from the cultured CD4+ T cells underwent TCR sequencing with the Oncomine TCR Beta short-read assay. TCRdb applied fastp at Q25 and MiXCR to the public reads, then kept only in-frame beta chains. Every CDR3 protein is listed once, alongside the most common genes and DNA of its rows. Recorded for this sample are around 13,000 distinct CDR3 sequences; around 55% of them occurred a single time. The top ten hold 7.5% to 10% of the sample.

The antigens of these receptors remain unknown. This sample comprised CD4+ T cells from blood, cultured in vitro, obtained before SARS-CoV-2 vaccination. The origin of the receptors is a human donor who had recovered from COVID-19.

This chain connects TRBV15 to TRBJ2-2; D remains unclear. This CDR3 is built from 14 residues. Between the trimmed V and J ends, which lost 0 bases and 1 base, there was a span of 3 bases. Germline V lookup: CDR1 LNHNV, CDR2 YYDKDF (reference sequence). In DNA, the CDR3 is TGTGCCACCAGCAGAGACATGAACACCGGGGAGCTGTTTTTT. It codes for CATSRDMNTGELFF.

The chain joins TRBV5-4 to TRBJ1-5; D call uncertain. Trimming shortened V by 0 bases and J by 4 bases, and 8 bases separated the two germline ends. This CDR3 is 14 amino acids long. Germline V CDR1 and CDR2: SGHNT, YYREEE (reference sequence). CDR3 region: CASSLAGGNQPQHF. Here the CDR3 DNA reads TGTGCCAGCAGCTTGGCGGGTGGTAATCAGCCCCAGCATTTT.

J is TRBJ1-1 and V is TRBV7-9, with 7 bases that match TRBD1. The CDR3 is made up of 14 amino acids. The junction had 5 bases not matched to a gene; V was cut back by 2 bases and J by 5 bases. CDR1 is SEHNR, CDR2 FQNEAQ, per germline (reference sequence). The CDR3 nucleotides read TGTGCCAGCAGCTTAAGGGGGCGTGGGACTGAAGCTTTCTTT. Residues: CASSLRGRGTEAFF. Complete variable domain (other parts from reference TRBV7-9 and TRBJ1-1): DTGVSQNPRHKITKRGQNVTFRCDPISEHNRLYWYRQTLGQGPEFLTYFQNEAQLEKSRLLSDRFSAERPKGSFSTLEIQRTEQGDSAMYLCASSLRGRGTEAFFGQGTRLTVV.

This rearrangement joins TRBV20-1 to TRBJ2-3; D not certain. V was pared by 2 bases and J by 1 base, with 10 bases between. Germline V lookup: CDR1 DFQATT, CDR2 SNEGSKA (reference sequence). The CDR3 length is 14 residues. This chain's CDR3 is CSARFGPRTDTQYF. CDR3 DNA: TGCAGTGCTAGATTCGGACCCCGCACAGATACGCAGTATTTT.

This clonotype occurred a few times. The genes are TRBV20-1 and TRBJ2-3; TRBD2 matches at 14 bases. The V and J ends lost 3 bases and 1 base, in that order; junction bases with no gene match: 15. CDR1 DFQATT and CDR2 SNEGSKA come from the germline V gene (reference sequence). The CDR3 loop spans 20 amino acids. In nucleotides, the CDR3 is TGCAGTGCTAGGCTTTACCGGGGACTAGCGGGAGCGTCTGGCACAGATACGCAGTATTTT. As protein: CSARLYRGLAGASGTDTQYF.